Below are 20 T cell receptor beta chains sequenced from a single sample in a study of T cell responses to AZD1222 COVID-19 vaccine. Profiled with immunoSEQ multiplex PCR; TCRdb holds only in-frame clones, not every one. The sample carries roughly 160,000 clones, 80% to 90% recorded once. Here the sequenced sample was peripheral blood, taken on day 0 of AZD1222 vaccination. Receptors were obtained from an adult in good health.

This rearrangement joins TRBV2 to TRBJ2-3; a possible D gene is TRBD1 (5 bases). CDR3 length: 15 amino acids. Per germline, CDR1 SNHLY and CDR2 FYNNEI. V was pared by 6 bases and J by 3 bases, with 16 bases between. The CDR3 DNA reads as TGTGCCAGCAGGGCTGAAGGGGTCGCGACAGATACGCAGTATTTT. It encodes CASRAEGVATDTQYF.

The rearrangement uses TRBV2 and TRBJ1-6; the D gene is possibly TRBD1 (6 bases). Trimming removed 8 bases at V and 9 bases at J, with 11 bases between. Germline assignment: CDR1 SNHLY and CDR2 FYNNEI. The CDR3 sequence is 12 residues long. CDR3 bases: TGTGCCAGCTCAACAGGGAGTTCACCCCTCCACTTT. Translating it yields CASSTGSSPLHF. Complete variable domain (other parts from reference TRBV2 and TRBJ1-6): EPEVTQTPSHQVTQMGQEVILRCVPISNHLYFYWYRQILGQKVEFLVSFYNNEISEKSEIFDDQFSVERPDGSNFTLKIRSTKLEDSAMYFCASSTGSSPLHFGNGTRLTVT.

The CDR3 here is CASSLPTESGSYEQYF. CDR3 nucleotides: TGTGCCAGCAGTTTACCGACAGAATCAGGCTCCTACGAGCAGTACTTC. V gene TRBV28 combines with J gene TRBJ2-7; weak D call: TRBD1 (5 bases). Germline V gene data show CDR1 as MDHEN and CDR2 as SYDVKM. The V end lost 2 bases, the J end lost 0 bases, and 14 bases lay between the germline ends. The CDR3 contains 16 residues.

This clone appeared a few times. This chain uses TRBV7-2 with TRBJ1-1; D gene unclear. V was shortened by 1 base and J by 3 bases, with 6 bases between the two germline ends. Germline V gene data show CDR1 as SGHTA and CDR2 as FQGNSA. CDR3 length: 13 residues. CDR3 residues: CASSLVEDTEAFF. The CDR3 nucleotides read TGTGCCAGCAGCTTAGTTGAGGACACTGAAGCTTTCTTT.

This clone has just one count. The chain combines TRBV7-9 with TRBJ2-6; 11 nucleotides agree with TRBD1. CDR1 is SEHNR, CDR2 FQNEAQ, per germline (reference sequence). The CDR3 covers 13 residues. The junction had 1 base not matched to a gene; V was cut back by 8 bases and J by 7 bases. CDR3 region: CASGQGAANVLTF. CDR3 sequence (DNA): TGTGCCAGCGGACAGGGGGCCGCCAACGTCCTGACTTTC.

This clone was found once. The chain links TRBV6-5 to TRBJ2-1; the match to TRBD1 covers 9 bases. The J segment lost 4 bases and the V segment lost 2 bases, leaving 6 bases of the junction unmatched. The CDR3 totals 16 residues. Germline V lookup: CDR1 MNHEY, CDR2 SVGAGI. The DNA for the CDR3 is TGTGCCAGCAGTTACACCGGGACAGGGATGTACAATGAGCAGTTCTTC. This codes for CASSYTGTGMYNEQFF.

The J gene is TRBJ2-2, the V gene TRBV9, with D perhaps TRBD2 (7 bases). This CDR3 region has 16 residues. The germline V gene has CDR1 SGDLS and CDR2 YYNGEE. V gave up 0 bases and J gave up 3 bases, with 12 bases separating them. The CDR3 sequence is CASSVAGGLYTGELFF. For the CDR3, the DNA is TGTGCCAGCAGCGTAGCCGGGGGGCTTTACACCGGGGAGCTGTTTTTT. The full variable domain, in which reference TRBV9 and TRBJ2-2 provide the parts outside the CDR3, is DSGVTQTPKHLITATGQRVTLRCSPRSGDLSVYWYQQSLDQGLQFLIQYYNGEERAKGNILERFSAQQFPDLHSELNLSSLELGDSALYFCASSVAGGLYTGELFFGEGSRLTVL.

This clone is a singleton in its sample. The rearrangement uses TRBV6-5 and TRBJ2-5, with D perhaps given as TRBD1 or TRBD2 (5 bases each). The CDR3 is 14 amino acids. Deletions cut 5 bases from V and 0 bases from J, with 10 bases between. Germline CDR1 reads MNHEY; CDR2 reads SVGAGI. CDR3 DNA: TGTGCCAGCAGTCTGGGGGATAACCAAGAGACCCAGTACTTC. Protein sequence: CASSLGDNQETQYF.

In its sample, this clone was seen once. The chain recombines TRBV20-1 with TRBJ2-7, with TRBD2 identical over 7 bases. The CDR3 spans 14 residues. V was clipped by 6 bases and J by 4 bases; unmatched bases: 12. Germline CDR1 DFQATT, CDR2 SNEGSKA (reference sequence). CDR3 loop: CSASREGGRYEQYV. CDR3 bases: TGCAGTGCGAGTAGGGAGGGAGGAAGGTACGAGCAGTACGTC.

This chain connects TRBV5-4 to TRBJ2-7, with TRBD1 matching 9 bases. CDR1 SGHNT and CDR2 YYREEE come from the germline V gene (reference sequence). The V gene end was trimmed by 3 bases and the J gene end by 2 bases; junction bases not matched to a gene: 3. The CDR3 spans 14 residues. CDR3 loop: CASSSRDRAYEQYF. For the CDR3, the DNA is TGTGCCAGCAGCTCCCGGGACAGGGCCTACGAGCAGTACTTC. Based on the CDR3 plus reference TRBV5-4 and TRBJ2-7, the full variable domain is ETGVTQSPTHLIKTRGQQVTLRCSSQSGHNTVSWYQQALGQGPQFIFQYYREEENGRGNFPPRFSGLQFPNYSSELNVNALELDDSALYLCASSSRDRAYEQYFGPGTRLTVT.

The chain has TRBV3-1 (or the pseudogene TRBV3-2) and TRBJ2-7; possibly TRBD1 or TRBD2 for D (5 bases each). Trimming shortened V by 5 bases and J by 7 bases, and 15 bases separated the two germline ends. In germline, CDR1 is LGHDT, CDR2 YNNKEL (reference sequence). The CDR3 is 13 amino acids. CDR3 amino acids: CASSRLPGAEQYV. CDR3 sequence (DNA): TGTGCCAGCAGCAGACTACCCGGGGCAGAGCAGTACGTC.

The chain recombines TRBV7-9 with TRBJ2-4, with 10 positions matching TRBD1. Germline values: CDR1 SEHNR, CDR2 FQNEAQ (reference sequence). V lost 5 bases and J lost 10; bases outside the gene matches: 8. The CDR3 runs to 14 residues. CDR3 DNA: TGTGCCAGCAGCCCCGGACAGGGGGGGTGGATTCAGTACTTC. It encodes CASSPGQGGWIQYF.

The genes are TRBV7-9 and TRBJ2-7; D may correspond to TRBD1 or TRBD2 (5 bases each). CDR1 SEHNR and CDR2 FQNEAQ come from the germline V gene (reference sequence). V was shortened by 1 base and J by 6 bases, with 7 bases between the two germline ends. The CDR3 length is 12 residues. The CDR3 nucleotides are TGTGCCAGCAGCTTAGTGGGGGTCGAGCAGTACTTC. Protein product: CASSLVGVEQYF. Full variable domain (rest looked up from reference TRBV7-9 and TRBJ2-7): DTGVSQNPRHKITKRGQNVTFRCDPISEHNRLYWYRQTLGQGPEFLTYFQNEAQLEKSRLLSDRFSAERPKGSFSTLEIQRTEQGDSAMYLCASSLVGVEQYFGPGTRLTVT.

The chain has TRBV5-6 and TRBJ2-3; D not certain. Germline-derived CDR1 and CDR2 are SGHDT and YYEEEE. The CDR3 length is 15 residues. V dropped 0 bases and J dropped 0 bases, with 8 bases sitting between them. In nucleotides, the CDR3 is TGTGCCAGCAGCTTGGCAGGCAGAAGCACAGATACGCAGTATTTT. Translating it yields CASSLAGRSTDTQYF.

Only one count was recorded for this clone. The V call is TRBV13, the J call TRBJ2-1; D is unresolved. The CDR3 extends over 13 amino acids. The V and J ends lost 1 base and 6 bases respectively, with 7 bases between them. CDR1 is PRHDT, CDR2 FYEKMQ, per germline (reference sequence). In DNA form, the CDR3 reads TGTGCCAGCAGCTTAGATCAGTTCAATGAGCAGTTCTTC. Its protein is CASSLDQFNEQFF.

The chain recombines TRBV18 with TRBJ2-1; no firm D call. Per the germline V gene, CDR1 is KGHSH and CDR2 is LQKENI. V lost 5 bases and J 8 bases, leaving 10 bases between the germline ends. CDR3 length equals 12 residues. CDR3 region: CASSSGIDEQFF. In nucleotides, the CDR3 is TGTGCCAGCTCATCGGGTATAGATGAGCAGTTCTTC.

This chain links TRBV6-2 or TRBV6-3 with TRBJ2-7; D may be TRBD1 (6 bases). CDR1 MNHEY and CDR2 SVGEGT come from the germline V gene. Trimming shortened V by 0 bases and J by 5 bases, and 17 bases separated the two germline ends. The CDR3 has 16 amino acids. The CDR3 protein is CASSYSLDSLSHEQYF. CDR3 bases: TGTGCCAGCAGTTACTCCTTGGACAGCCTTTCCCACGAGCAGTACTTC.

This clone appeared a single time. DNA for the CDR3: TGTGCCAGCAGCGTCACAGGGGGCCTGTTCGACGAGCAGTACTTC. Residues: CASSVTGGLFDEQYF. This chain connects TRBV9 to TRBJ2-7; 9 bases match TRBD1. The J segment lost 5 bases and the V segment lost 2 bases, leaving 8 bases of the junction unmatched. In germline, CDR1 is SGDLS, CDR2 YYNGEE. The CDR3 consists of 15 residues.

This clone was observed a handful of times. The chain recombines TRBV3-1 (or the pseudogene TRBV3-2) with TRBJ1-4; tentatively, D is TRBD1 (5 bases). Deletions cut 1 base from V and 12 bases from J, with 15 bases between. The CDR3 is made up of 14 amino acids. CDR1 LGHDT and CDR2 YNNKEL come from the germline V gene (reference sequence). The CDR3 sequence is CASSQVLGKGELFF. CDR3 nucleotide sequence: TGTGCCAGCAGCCAAGTCTTGGGAAAAGGGGAACTGTTTTTT.

V usage is TRBV29-1 and J usage is TRBJ2-2; TRBD1 or TRBD2 may be the D gene (5 bases each). The V gene lost 7 bases and the J gene lost 0 bases, with 12 bases spanning the gap. The CDR3 totals 14 residues. The germline CDR1 and CDR2 sequences are SQVTM and ANQGSEA. The CDR3 bases are TGCAGCGGATCCGGGACGGCGAACACCGGGGAGCTGTTTTTT. This translates into CSGSGTANTGELFF.